This T cell receptor beta chain is drawn from a study of blood T cell repertoires in COVID-19. The germline gives CDR1 SGHNT, CDR2 YYREEE (reference sequence). The ends were cut back, 4 bases at V and 2 bases at J, with 13 bases in the middle. The CDR3 covers 14 residues. Sequencing was performed with immunoSEQ multiplex PCR; in TCRdb, only in-frame clones are kept and a portion is missing. The sample holds over 120,000 clones, about three quarters seen once. Input material: PBMCs or T cells enriched from blood (not recorded which). The chain combines TRBV5-4 with TRBJ2-7; D is undetermined. This TCR was recovered from a woman aged 50 to 60 who had recovered from COVID-19. This CDR3 reads CASSPGDKTYEQYF. The DNA for the CDR3 is TGTGCCAGCAGCCCCGGTGACAAGACCTACGAGCAGTACTTC.